The 2 T cell receptor beta chains in this list originate from one sample, sequenced in a study of OX40 agonist ivuxolimab in advanced cancers. Libraries came from the immunoSEQ multiplex PCR assay. The clones in this table, taken by TCRdb from immuneACCESS, are in-frame only. Not every clone is retained; where verified, under half of the shortfall comes from an unresolved V gene, and the cause of the rest is unknown. Recorded for this sample are roughly 67,000 clones; roughly 86% of them occurred a single time. 0.78% of the sample rests with the top ten. The sample here was CD4+ or CD8+ T cells sorted from blood, taken in a trial of the OX40 agonist ivuxolimab. The receptors were gathered from an adult with an advanced solid tumor such as melanoma, head and neck, liver or kidney cancer.

This chain links TRBV5-5 with TRBJ2-1, with no clear D. Looked up from germline, CDR1 is SGHKS and CDR2 is YYEKEE (reference sequence). V was clipped by 2 bases and J by 2 bases, with 8 bases between them. This CDR3 has 14 amino acids. CDR3 sequence (DNA): TGTGCCAGCAGCTTAGTAGGGCCCTACAATGAGCAGTTCTTC. As protein: CASSLVGPYNEQFF.

The rearrangement joins TRBV29-1 to TRBJ2-3; 7 bases are a match to TRBD2. CDR1 is SQVTM and CDR2 is ANQGSEA in the germline V gene. The CDR3 is made up of 13 amino acids. The V segment lost 6 bases and the J segment 2 bases; nucleotides outside the gene matches: 5. The CDR3 spells CSVDLAATDTQYF. The DNA of the CDR3 is TGCAGCGTCGATCTAGCGGCCACAGATACGCAGTATTTT.